This T cell receptor beta chain was documented in a study of Ad26.COV2.S vaccination and SARS-CoV-2 variants. CDR3 length equals 11 residues. Per the germline V gene, CDR1 is DFQATT and CDR2 is SNEGSKA (reference sequence). V lost 3 bases and J 6 bases, leaving 8 bases between the germline ends. Here immunoSEQ multiplex PCR was the method, and the copy in TCRdb shows in-frame clones only, minus some. This table holds around 250,000 clones, around 85% found once. The treatment: roughly 18 received Ad26.COV2.S at low or high dose, single or two shots; 5 received placebo; per-sample allocation not given. Day 63 following the first vaccine or placebo injection was when the samples were taken. Vaccination used an Ad26 vector expressing Wuhan-strain SARS-CoV-2 spike.

The V gene is TRBV20-1, the J gene TRBJ2-5; D is ambiguous. The clonotype originates from a person aged 18-65 years who received the Ad26.COV2.S COVID-19 vaccine or a placebo. Sequenced here: peripheral blood, sampled in a trial of Ad26.COV2.S vaccine versus placebo. CDR3 nucleotide sequence: TGCAGTGCTAGTCCCCTCCAGACCCAGTACTTC. Translating it yields CSASPLQTQYF.